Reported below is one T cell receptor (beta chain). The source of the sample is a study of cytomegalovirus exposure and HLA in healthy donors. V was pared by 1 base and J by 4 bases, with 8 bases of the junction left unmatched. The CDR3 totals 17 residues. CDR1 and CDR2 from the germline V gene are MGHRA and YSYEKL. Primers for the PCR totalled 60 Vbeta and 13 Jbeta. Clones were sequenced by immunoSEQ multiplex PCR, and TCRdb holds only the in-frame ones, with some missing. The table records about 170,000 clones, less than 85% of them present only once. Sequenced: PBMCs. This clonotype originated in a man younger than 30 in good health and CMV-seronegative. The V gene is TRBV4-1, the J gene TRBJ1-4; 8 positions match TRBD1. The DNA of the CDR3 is TGCGCCAGCAGCCAAGTCCATGGAACAGGGGGTAATGAAAAACTGTTTTTT. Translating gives CASSQVHGTGGNEKLFF.